This T cell receptor (beta chain) came from a study of early T cells in non-severe SARS-CoV-2 infection. At the level of the study: Bulk RNA from unsorted whole blood was sequenced; chains were unpaired. Broader study findings: There was a bias toward anti-spike CD8 responses in VDJdb matching, which missed private and CD4 specificities.

In the library, individual cDNA molecules carried attached unique molecular identifiers. TCRdb used MiXCR to reprocess the 5' RACE reads, holding one entry per CDR3 protein. Here the sample spans 40,000 to 60,000 distinct CDR3 sequences, about 4% being singletons. This clonotype was counted ten times or more. Its antigen is unidentified. This clonotype was obtained from an adult who was a healthcare worker with PCR-confirmed SARS-CoV-2 infection or an uninfected control (not recorded which). The sample taken for sequencing was whole blood.

The CDR3 sequence: CASGDRYTGELFF. The CDR3 DNA reads as TGTGCCAGCGGGGACAGATACACCGGGGAGCTGTTTTTT. The chain employs TRBV2 and TRBJ2-2; 7 bases align to TRBD1. The CDR3 consists of 13 residues. The V gene end was trimmed by 8 bases and the J gene end by 3 bases; junction bases not matched to a gene: 3. In germline, CDR1 is SNHLY, CDR2 FYNNEI.